This T cell receptor (beta chain) was recovered during a study of cytomegalovirus exposure and HLA in healthy donors. Study-wide context: The same platform was used for the 100 to 150 validation repertoires and the approximately 670 first-cohort repertoires, a later analysis reported.

Produced via immunoSEQ multiplex PCR; TCRdb's table is partial and in-frame only. The profile covers some 150,000 clones, with almost 90% appearing a single time and approximately 8.5% taken by the ten largest. Remarks on this clone: Its antigen remains unknown.

Study outcomes and limitations: Listed as cytomegalovirus-associated were more than 150 TCR beta chains. According to a later analysis, TCR clusters from the first cohort tended to co-occur in the roughly 110 validation repertoires. As confirmed in vitro, a few CMV-associated chains were specific for CMV antigens.

This CDR3 region has 14 residues. The germline gives CDR1 MDHEN, CDR2 SYDVKM. V was cut by 7 bases and J by 5 bases, with 17 bases left in between. The V call is TRBV28, the J call TRBJ2-5; TRBD2 might be the D (7 bases). The source of this sequence is a woman aged 18-29 years in good health and CMV-seropositive. Material: PBMCs. This chain's CDR3 is CASNRAGAGETQYF. The CDR3 DNA reads as TGTGCCAGCAACCGGGCGGGGGCAGGGGAGACCCAGTACTTC.